This T cell receptor (beta chain) derives from a study of blood T cell repertoires in COVID-19. At the level of the study: COVID-19 samples collected from the United States, Italy and Spain covered acute and convalescent phases. Sample material is recorded as cDNA or gDNA derived from T cells, B-cell-depleted T cells, or PBMCs.

The authors' processing: Researchers report that nucleated cell counts were estimated from reference gene primer amplification. Profiled with immunoSEQ multiplex PCR; TCRdb holds only in-frame clones, not every one. V and J calls and clone size are copied from that table; D and trimming were computed from the DNA. The table includes some 150,000 clones, approximately 86% detected once. This CDR3 is built from 17 residues. The germline CDR1 and CDR2 sequences are KGHSH and LQKENI. Trimming took off 1 base at V and 4 bases at J, with 16 bases between the two ends. The J gene is TRBJ2-2, the V gene TRBV18, with D possibly matching TRBD1 (6 bases). Specimen: peripheral blood. The clonotype originates from an older woman who had recovered from COVID-19. Here the CDR3 DNA reads TGTGCCAGCTCACCACGGGTGGACAGTAGATTCACCGGGGAGCTGTTTTTT. Protein sequence: CASSPRVDSRFTGELFF.